Following are 27 T cell receptor beta chains from one sample sequenced in a study of T-cell memory formation after mild COVID-19. TCRdb independently ran MiXCR on the 5' RACE reads; one entry per CDR3 protein. The table records 180,000 or so distinct CDR3 sequences, more than 9% of them present only once. The sample consisted of PBMCs or a T cell subset sorted from them (not recorded which). Source of these receptors: a man between 18 and 35 years old who had mild COVID-19 (a few samples of this study predate the infection). Cell type and time point are not known.

The chain is built from TRBV12-3 or TRBV12-4 and TRBJ2-3, with D perhaps matching TRBD2 (5 bases). The ends were cut back, 10 bases at V and 0 bases at J, with 14 bases in the middle. This CDR3 comprises 14 residues. The CDR3 region has the DNA TGTGCCACTGCAGCGGTAGCGAGCACAGATACGCAGTATTTT. Protein product: CATAAVASTDTQYF.

The sample holds a few counts of this clonotype. The chain employs TRBV7-3 and TRBJ2-4, with D possibly TRBD2 on 7 matching bases. Germline CDR1 SGHTA, CDR2 FQGTGA. V lost 3 bases to trimming and J lost 15 bases, with 12 bases between them. The CDR3 loop spans 11 amino acids. CDR3 nucleotide sequence: TGTGCCAGCAGCTTTAGGGGGGAGGGGTACTTC. It encodes CASSFRGEGYF.

This clonotype was seen at least ten times. This chain uses TRBV4-3 with TRBJ2-5, with D possibly being TRBD1 (6 bases). The germline CDR1 and CDR2 sequences are LGHNA and YSLEER. V dropped 4 bases and J dropped 4 bases, with 13 bases sitting between them. This CDR3 has 14 residues. As DNA, the CDR3 is TGCGCCAGCAGCCGCTCAACAGGGTCAGAGACCCAGTACTTC. This gives the protein CASSRSTGSETQYF.

The chain employs TRBV5-1 and TRBJ2-5; tentative D call: TRBD2 (6 bases). V lost 0 bases, J lost 5 bases, and 11 bases lay in between. This CDR3 has 14 residues. CDR1 is SGHRS and CDR2 is YFSETQ in the germline V gene. DNA of the CDR3: TGCGCCAGCAGCTTGGTTCCTAGCGAGGAGACCCAGTACTTC. Translation: CASSLVPSEETQYF.

This clonotype was recorded a few times. The chain recombines TRBV20-1 with TRBJ2-1; TRBD2 might be the D (5 bases). Germline CDR1 reads DFQATT; CDR2 reads SNEGSKA (reference sequence). The CDR3 length is 14 residues. V was trimmed by 2 bases and J by 9 bases, leaving 17 bases between them. CDR3 coding DNA: TGCAGTGCTAGATTGAGTATTGGGAGCGGTGAGCAGTTCTTC. It yields the protein CSARLSIGSGEQFF.

This rearrangement joins TRBV5-1 to TRBJ2-5; possibly TRBD1 for D (6 bases). The CDR3 has 14 amino acids. The germline gives CDR1 SGHRS, CDR2 YFSETQ. V lost 4 bases and J 2 bases, leaving 12 bases between the germline ends. This CDR3 reads CASSDPGQQETQYF. In DNA, the CDR3 is TGCGCCAGCAGCGATCCGGGACAACAAGAGACCCAGTACTTC.

This clonotype turned up a few times. V is TRBV4-1 and J is TRBJ2-7, with D perhaps TRBD1 or TRBD2 (5 bases each). CDR3 size: 12 residues. V was shortened by 0 bases and J by 7 bases, with 7 bases between the two germline ends. CDR1 is MGHRA, CDR2 YSYEKL, per germline. This CDR3 is CASSQEWGEQYF. In DNA, the CDR3 is TGCGCCAGCAGCCAAGAGTGGGGGGAGCAGTACTTC.

V gene TRBV7-2 combines with J gene TRBJ1-1, with D unclear. Germline CDR1 is SGHTA and CDR2 is FQGNSA. Trimming pared 1 base from V and 1 base from J, leaving 7 bases between. CDR3 size: 14 residues. The CDR3 coding sequence is TGTGCCAGCAGCTTAGGAGCCGGGAACACTGAAGCTTTCTTT. This encodes CASSLGAGNTEAFF.

This rearrangement joins TRBV6-6 to TRBJ1-3; TRBD1 might be the D (6 bases). The germline gives CDR1 MNHNY, CDR2 SVGAGI (reference sequence). The CDR3 has 14 residues. Trimming removed 0 bases from V and 4 bases from J, with 7 bases in between. Here the CDR3 reads CASSYSDRGNTIYF. Here the CDR3 DNA reads TGTGCCAGCAGTTACTCGGACAGAGGAAACACCATATATTTT.

This clonotype was seen ten or more times. The V and J genes are TRBV6-5 and TRBJ2-5; the match to TRBD2 covers 14 bases. CDR3 size: 15 residues. Germline assignment: CDR1 MNHEY and CDR2 SVGAGI. V was clipped by 6 bases and J by 5 bases; unmatched bases: 5. In DNA form, the CDR3 reads TGTGCCAGCAGCCGACTAGCGGGGGGGCTCGAGACCCAGTACTTC. Translated, it gives CASSRLAGGLETQYF.

This clonotype has at least ten counts. The genes are TRBV5-4 and TRBJ2-5; 11 nucleotides agree with TRBD1. The CDR3 has 15 residues. Germline trimming cut 3 bases from V and 5 bases from J; bases unmatched to any gene: 6. Germline CDR1 reads SGHNT; CDR2 reads YYREEE (reference sequence). The CDR3 sequence: CASSSGQGARETQYF. CDR3 nucleotide sequence: TGTGCCAGCAGCTCTGGACAGGGGGCGCGGGAGACCCAGTACTTC.

This clonotype was counted between two and nine times. The chain carries TRBV7-3 and TRBJ2-1; weak D call: TRBD2 (6 bases). The CDR3 runs 14 residues. Trimming took off 5 bases at V and 4 bases at J, with 12 bases between the two ends. Germline-derived CDR1 and CDR2 are SGHTA and FQGTGA. CDR3 nucleotide sequence: TGTGCCAGCAGCCCCGCCGGACTATACAATGAGCAGTTCTTC. This sequence encodes CASSPAGLYNEQFF.

This clonotype was seen a handful of times. The chain links TRBV20-1 to TRBJ2-5; no reliable D call. The CDR3 contains 13 residues. CDR1 is DFQATT and CDR2 is SNEGSKA in the germline V gene (reference sequence). Trimming cost V 6 bases and J 5 bases, with 16 bases left between them. Written as DNA, the CDR3 is TGCAGTGCCGTCTATCCCCCCGAGGAGACCCAGTACTTC. It specifies CSAVYPPEETQYF.

This clonotype was observed a handful of times. The V and J genes are TRBV9 and TRBJ2-3; D remains ambiguous. This CDR3 is 14 amino acids long. Trimming took off 2 bases at V and 3 bases at J, with 10 bases between the two ends. Germline V gene data show CDR1 as SGDLS and CDR2 as YYNGEE. This CDR3 reads CASSVRLVTDTQYF. The CDR3 nucleotides are TGTGCCAGCAGCGTCCGACTTGTAACAGATACGCAGTATTTT.

This clonotype was counted at least ten times. The CDR3, as DNA: TGTGCCAGCAGTTCCTCAGTCACTCCTACGCAGTATTTT. The encoded protein is CASSSSVTPTQYF. This chain joins TRBV7-2 and TRBJ2-3; no reliable D call. This CDR3 has 13 residues. The ends were cut back, 6 bases at V and 8 bases at J, with 15 bases in the middle. The V gene's germline CDR1 is SGHTA and CDR2 FQGNSA.

The gene calls are TRBV2 and TRBJ2-1, with TRBD2 matching over 11 bases. Germline CDR1 and CDR2: SNHLY and FYNNEI. Trimming at V came to 3 bases and at J to 10 bases, leaving 8 bases not matched to a gene. The CDR3 is made up of 15 amino acids. The CDR3 sequence: CASSELLAGGGEQFF. DNA for the CDR3: TGTGCCAGCAGTGAGCTGCTAGCGGGGGGCGGGGAGCAGTTCTTC.

This clonotype has a count of ten or more. The rearrangement links TRBV12-3 or TRBV12-4 to TRBJ2-3, with D possibly being TRBD1 or TRBD2 (5 bases each). CDR3 length equals 13 residues. Trimming removed 5 bases from V and 10 bases from J, with 16 bases in between. CDR3 sequence: CASSPQEARAQYF. The CDR3 nucleotides read TGTGCCAGCAGTCCTCAGGAGGCCAGGGCGCAGTATTTT.

The rearrangement links TRBV5-1 to TRBJ1-3, with a possible D match to TRBD1 (5 bases). The V end lost 3 bases, the J end lost 2 bases, and 12 bases lay between the germline ends. From germline, CDR1 is SGHRS and CDR2 YFSETQ. This CDR3 has 15 residues. This CDR3 reads CASSSTGAPGNTIYF. The CDR3 nucleotides are TGCGCCAGCAGCTCAACAGGAGCCCCTGGAAACACCATATATTTT.

This clonotype was observed a few times. The CDR3 spells CSARAHRGRAYGYTF. DNA for the CDR3: TGCAGTGCTAGAGCCCACAGGGGGCGCGCCTATGGCTACACCTTC. The chain employs TRBV20-1 and TRBJ1-2, with TRBD1 identical over 9 bases. Germline values: CDR1 DFQATT, CDR2 SNEGSKA (reference sequence). J lost 4 bases, V lost 1 base, and 7 bases had no gene match. CDR3 length: 15 amino acids.

This clonotype came up many times. V gene TRBV9 combines with J gene TRBJ2-5, with 13 bases that match TRBD2. The V gene end was trimmed by 0 bases and the J gene end by 4 bases; junction bases not matched to a gene: 6. The CDR3 sequence is 17 residues long. Per the germline V gene, CDR1 is SGDLS and CDR2 is YYNGEE. CDR3 sequence reads: CASSVDPGLAGRETQYF. In nucleotides, the CDR3 is TGTGCCAGCAGCGTAGACCCGGGACTAGCGGGGAGAGAGACCCAGTACTTC.

The chain recombines TRBV5-6 with TRBJ1-2; D might be TRBD1 (5 bases). The V gene lost 3 bases and the J gene lost 6 bases, with 9 bases spanning the gap. Germline V gene lookup returns CDR1 SGHDT and CDR2 YYEEEE. This CDR3 contains 12 residues. In nucleotides, the CDR3 is TGTGCCAGCAGCTGGGGACGGGATGGCTACACCTTC. Amino acid sequence: CASSWGRDGYTF.

V is TRBV5-1 and J is TRBJ1-5, with no clear D. Germline V gene lookup returns CDR1 SGHRS and CDR2 YFSETQ. CDR3 length: 14 amino acids. The germline V and J ends were trimmed by 0 bases and 7 bases, with 11 bases remaining between them. The CDR3 reads CASSLEATGQPQHF. The CDR3 bases are TGCGCCAGCAGCTTGGAGGCGACGGGACAGCCCCAGCATTTT.

This clonotype was observed a handful of times. The chain links TRBV5-1 to TRBJ2-7; 7 nucleotides line up with TRBD2. Per germline, CDR1 SGHRS and CDR2 YFSETQ. The V segment lost 0 bases and the J segment 4 bases; nucleotides outside the gene matches: 1. The CDR3 sequence is 13 residues long. Here the CDR3 DNA reads TGCGCCAGCAGCTTGGATAGCGGGTACGAGCAGTACGTC. Translation: CASSLDSGYEQYV.

This clonotype was detected ten times or more. CDR3 bases: TGCAGTGCCCCAAGGGTAACCACTGAAGCTTTCTTT. Protein sequence: CSAPRVTTEAFF. This chain joins TRBV20-1 and TRBJ1-1; no clear D. The V gene lost 6 bases and the J gene lost 4 bases, with 12 bases spanning the gap. Germline-derived CDR1 and CDR2 are DFQATT and SNEGSKA (reference sequence). CDR3 length: 12 amino acids.

V is TRBV6-5 and J is TRBJ1-4; no firm D call. Germline V CDR1 and CDR2: MNHEY, SVGAGI. CDR3 length: 14 amino acids. Between the trimmed V and J ends, which lost 8 bases and 4 bases, there was a span of 14 bases. CDR3 residues: CASGENGSNEKLFF. The CDR3 DNA reads as TGTGCCAGCGGGGAGAATGGTAGTAATGAAAAACTGTTTTTT.

The chain joins TRBV4-1 to TRBJ2-5; TRBD1 is a possible D gene (5 bases). CDR3 length equals 14 residues. V was shortened by 2 bases and J by 4 bases, with 11 bases between the two germline ends. The germline gives CDR1 MGHRA, CDR2 YSYEKL. This CDR3 is CASSQRQGAETQYF. The DNA for the CDR3 is TGCGCCAGCAGCCAACGTCAGGGTGCAGAGACCCAGTACTTC.

The rearrangement links TRBV5-1 to TRBJ2-5; a possible D gene is TRBD2 (7 bases). CDR1 and CDR2 (germline): SGHRS, YFSETQ. The length of the CDR3 is 15 residues. The V end was cut by 0 bases, the J end by 5 bases, with 14 bases between. CDR3 bases: TGCGCCAGCAGCTTGGCCACGGGGGGCAGGGAGACCCAGTACTTC. It specifies CASSLATGGRETQYF. Filled out from reference TRBV5-1 and TRBJ2-5, the complete variable domain reads KAGVTQTPRYLIKTRGQQVTLSCSPISGHRSVSWYQQTPGQGLQFLFEYFSETQRNKGNFPGRFSGRQFSNSRSEMNVSTLELGDSALYLCASSLATGGRETQYFGPGTRLLVL.